These 5 T cell receptor beta chains came from one sample sequenced in a study of cytomegalovirus exposure and HLA in healthy donors (dated by TCRdb to about 2017). Libraries were made using the immunoSEQ multiplex PCR assay. For the multiplex PCR, a mixture combining 60 forward primers for TCR Vbeta segments and 13 reverse primers for TCR Jbeta segments was used. The clones in this table, taken by TCRdb from immuneACCESS, are in-frame only. Not every clone is retained; where verified, under half of the shortfall comes from an unresolved V gene, and the cause of the rest is unknown. This sample is represented by about 160,000 clones; around 68% of them were singletons. The ten largest clones add up to 2.8% of the sample. Sequencing was performed on PBMCs. The source of these receptors is a woman aged 40 to 49 in good health and CMV-seropositive.

This rearrangement joins TRBV6-1 to TRBJ1-5; 9 nucleotides agree with TRBD1. Per the germline V gene, CDR1 is MNHNS and CDR2 is SASEGT. This CDR3 spans 15 amino acids. The V gene end was trimmed by 7 bases and the J gene end by 5 bases; junction bases not matched to a gene: 9. The DNA for the CDR3 is TGTGCCAGCATTCCCGGGACAGGGACTTATCAGCCCCAGCATTTT. Its protein product is CASIPGTGTYQPQHF.

The gene calls are TRBV25-1 and TRBJ2-2; weak D call: TRBD1 (6 bases). The germline CDR1 and CDR2 sequences are MGHDK and SYGVNS. V lost 6 bases to trimming and J lost 4 bases, with 15 bases between them. This CDR3 is built from 15 residues. DNA of the CDR3: TGTGCCAGCAGCGTTCCAGGGGAACCCACCGGGGAGCTGTTTTTT. Its protein is CASSVPGEPTGELFF.

The chain carries TRBV19 and TRBJ2-3; 14 nucleotides agree with TRBD2. The germline CDR1 and CDR2 sequences are LNHDA and SQIVND (reference sequence). The CDR3 has 16 residues. The J segment lost 4 bases and the V segment lost 5 bases, leaving 5 bases of the junction unmatched. CDR3 sequence (DNA): TGTGCCAGTAGTCCCGGACTAGCGGGGGGTTCAGATACGCAGTATTTT. It translates to CASSPGLAGGSDTQYF.

The chain couples TRBV19 to TRBJ1-5; 10 positions agree with TRBD1. The V segment lost 5 bases and the J segment 5 bases; nucleotides outside the gene matches: 9. The length of the CDR3 is 16 residues. The germline gives CDR1 LNHDA, CDR2 SQIVND (reference sequence). As DNA, the CDR3 is TGTGCCAGTAGTTCCGGGACAGGGGTATTCGATCAGCCCCAGCATTTT. Its protein product is CASSSGTGVFDQPQHF. The full variable domain, its missing parts supplied by reference TRBV19 and TRBJ1-5, is DGGITQSPKYLFRKEGQNVTLSCEQNLNHDAMYWYRQDPGQGLRLIYYSQIVNDFQKGDIAEGYSVSREKKESFPLTVTSAQKNPTAFYLCASSSGTGVFDQPQHFGDGTRLSIL.

This clone was observed a single time. The genes are TRBV14 and TRBJ1-1; TRBD1 is a possible D gene (5 bases). CDR1 is SGHDN, CDR2 FVKESK, per germline. The CDR3 sequence is 21 residues long. Between the trimmed V and J ends, which lost 0 bases and 4 bases, there was a span of 30 bases. The CDR3 loop is CASSQDGPGRGRGSKGTEAFF. The DNA of the CDR3 is TGTGCCAGCAGCCAAGATGGACCTGGGCGGGGAAGGGGTTCCAAGGGCACTGAAGCTTTCTTT.